Described below is a single T cell receptor beta chain sequence and its context. Only in-frame clones appear in the TCRdb table, and some are missing; sequencing was by immunoSEQ multiplex PCR. The table has 60,000 to 75,000 clones, 60% to 85% seen once. V shed 0 bases, J shed 7 bases, and the junction held 0 bases outside the gene matches. Per the germline V gene, CDR1 is SGHDN and CDR2 is FVKESK. The CDR3 runs 12 residues. The sample comes from a study of blood T cell repertoires in COVID-19. The source is an elderly woman with acute or convalescent COVID-19. This rearrangement joins TRBV14 to TRBJ2-7; 7 nucleotides match TRBD2. The sequenced sample consisted of peripheral blood. In nucleotides, the CDR3 is TGTGCCAGCAGCCAAGAGGGAGGGGAGCAGTACTTC. It codes for CASSQEGGEQYF.